This T cell receptor beta chain was found in a study of cytomegalovirus exposure and HLA in healthy donors. Regarding the study as a whole: CMV antigen specificity was confirmed in vitro for a few CMV-associated chains.

Details on this clone: What it recognizes is unknown.

V was clipped by 3 bases and J by 2 bases, with 12 bases between them. CDR3 length: 15 amino acids. The germline V gene encodes CDR1 MGHDK and CDR2 SYGVNS. The PCR used 60 Vbeta and 13 Jbeta primers. Per the study methods: Unique TCR beta chains totaled some 78 million in a later count, with some 10 million of them shared. The protocol was immunoSEQ multiplex PCR, while the TCRdb copy is restricted to in-frame clones and leaves out a portion. The V and J calls and clone size come from that table; D and trimming were worked out from the DNA. The sample comprises roughly 100,000 clones, around 15% of which are singletons, and over 0.8% rests with the top ten.

This sequence joins TRBV25-1 and TRBJ2-3; perhaps TRBD2 as D (5 bases). The sequenced sample consisted of PBMCs. This TCR was sampled from a female donor in good health and CMV-seronegative. The CDR3 protein is CASSEVAGITDTQYF. CDR3 nucleotide sequence: TGTGCCAGCAGTGAGGTCGCGGGTATCACAGATACGCAGTATTTT.